The rows below give T cell receptor beta chains drawn from one sample of a study of shared clonotypes between healthy human individuals. Generated by immunoSEQ multiplex PCR, the TCRdb table keeps only in-frame clones and is missing some. This table has millions of clones, approximately 94% appearing once. The sample taken for sequencing was naive CD8+ T cells sorted from blood. Source of these receptors: a man between 18 and 29 years old in good health. The CDR3 runs from the conserved cysteine through the conserved F or W. A D gene is named only where the DNA matches it firmly. Part of the rows lack a size; the others show once, few, many or a class for expanded clones.

j_call: TRBJ2-5
d_call: TRBD2
clone_size: .
v_call: TRBV7-9
cdr3_aa: CASSPRATSYETQYF
cdr3_nt: TGTGCCAGCAGCCCCCGGGCGACTAGCTACGAGACCCAGTACTTC

j_call: TRBJ2-1
d_call: .
clone_size: .
v_call: TRBV6-5
cdr3_aa: CASSYRGAYNEQFF
cdr3_nt: TGTGCCAGCAGTTACAGAGGGGCCTACAATGAGCAGTTCTTC

j_call: TRBJ2-4
d_call: TRBD2
clone_size: once
v_call: TRBV4-3
cdr3_aa: CASSEGRATSGVKNIQYF
cdr3_nt: TGCGCCAGCAGTGAGGGAAGGGCGACTAGCGGGGTAAAAAACATTCAGTACTTC

j_call: TRBJ1-6
d_call: .
clone_size: few
v_call: TRBV7-9
cdr3_aa: CASSLVVEGNNSPLHF
cdr3_nt: TGTGCCAGCAGCTTAGTCGTGGAGGGGAATAATTCACCCCTCCACTTT

j_call: TRBJ2-5
d_call: TRBD2
clone_size: .
v_call: TRBV5-1
cdr3_aa: CASSPLRLAGDGETQYF
cdr3_nt: TGCGCCAGCAGCCCCCTTCGGCTAGCGGGAGATGGGGAGACCCAGTACTTC

j_call: TRBJ2-7
d_call: TRBD1
clone_size: once
v_call: TRBV9
cdr3_aa: CASSASGTGSGEQYF
cdr3_nt: TGTGCCAGCAGCGCATCCGGGACAGGGAGTGGGGAGCAGTACTTC

j_call: TRBJ1-2
d_call: TRBD1
clone_size: .
v_call: TRBV9
cdr3_aa: CASSVDPKTGATYGYTF
cdr3_nt: TGTGCCAGCAGCGTAGACCCCAAGACAGGGGCCACCTATGGCTACACCTTC

j_call: TRBJ2-3
d_call: .
clone_size: .
v_call: TRBV6-6
cdr3_aa: CASGATDTQYF
cdr3_nt: TGTGCCTCGGGGGCCACAGATACGCAGTATTTT

j_call: TRBJ2-2
d_call: .
clone_size: .
v_call: TRBV27
cdr3_aa: CASSLVGPAGTGELFF
cdr3_nt: TGTGCCAGCAGTCTCGTCGGGCCCGCGGGCACCGGGGAGCTGTTTTTT

j_call: TRBJ1-4
d_call: TRBD1
clone_size: once
v_call: TRBV28
cdr3_aa: CASSTGGGEKLFF
cdr3_nt: TGTGCCAGCAGCACAGGGGGTGGGGAAAAACTGTTTTTT

j_call: TRBJ2-5
d_call: .
clone_size: .
v_call: TRBV5-6
cdr3_aa: CASSLVGGETQYF
cdr3_nt: TGTGCCAGCAGCTTGGTTGGGGGAGAGACCCAGTACTTC

j_call: TRBJ1-4
d_call: .
clone_size: .
v_call: TRBV30
cdr3_aa: CAWNQQNEKLFF
cdr3_nt: TGTGCCTGGAACCAGCAAAATGAAAAACTGTTTTTT

j_call: TRBJ1-6
d_call: TRBD1
clone_size: .
v_call: TRBV14
cdr3_aa: CASSPTGDNSPLHF
cdr3_nt: TGTGCCAGCAGCCCGACAGGGGATAATTCACCCCTCCACTTT

j_call: TRBJ1-2
d_call: .
clone_size: few
v_call: TRBV6-5
cdr3_aa: CASRVGGTYGYTF
cdr3_nt: TGTGCCAGCAGGGTAGGGGGGACTTATGGCTACACCTTC

j_call: TRBJ2-7
d_call: .
clone_size: once
v_call: TRBV4-1
cdr3_aa: CASSLSGSSYEQYF
cdr3_nt: TGCGCCAGCAGCCTATCGGGGAGTTCCTACGAGCAGTACTTC

j_call: TRBJ2-5
d_call: .
clone_size: .
v_call: TRBV19
cdr3_aa: CASSWYQGETQYF
cdr3_nt: TGTGCCAGTAGTTGGTACCAGGGAGAGACCCAGTACTTC

j_call: TRBJ1-6
d_call: .
clone_size: .
v_call: TRBV11-2
cdr3_aa: CASSLGREYNSPLHF
cdr3_nt: TGTGCCAGCAGCTTAGGTCGGGAGTATAATTCACCCCTCCACTTT

j_call: TRBJ2-7
d_call: .
clone_size: .
v_call: TRBV6-5
cdr3_aa: CASSPGTGYEQYF
cdr3_nt: TGTGCCAGCAGTCCTGGGACTGGCTACGAGCAGTACTTC

j_call: TRBJ1-2
d_call: TRBD1
clone_size: .
v_call: TRBV19
cdr3_aa: CASNQRQGIMDYGYTF
cdr3_nt: TGTGCCAGTAACCAAAGACAGGGTATAATGGACTATGGCTACACCTTC

j_call: TRBJ2-7
d_call: TRBD2
clone_size: .
v_call: TRBV29-1
cdr3_aa: CSVPSGISYEQYF
cdr3_nt: TGCAGCGTTCCTAGCGGTATCTCCTACGAGCAGTACTTC

j_call: TRBJ2-3
d_call: TRBD2
clone_size: .
v_call: TRBV9
cdr3_aa: CASSLLGGAGDTQYF
cdr3_nt: TGTGCCAGCAGCCTCCTCGGGGGGGCAGGGGATACGCAGTATTTT

j_call: TRBJ2-2
d_call: .
clone_size: .
v_call: TRBV11-2
cdr3_aa: CASSLGSPGELFF
cdr3_nt: TGTGCCAGCAGCTTAGGGAGTCCCGGGGAGCTGTTTTTT

j_call: TRBJ2-1
d_call: .
clone_size: .
v_call: TRBV10-1
cdr3_aa: CASSEARNYNEQFF
cdr3_nt: TGCGCCAGCAGTGAGGCCAGAAACTACAATGAGCAGTTCTTC

j_call: TRBJ2-7
d_call: .
clone_size: .
v_call: TRBV27
cdr3_aa: CASSLRGLAVPYEQYF
cdr3_nt: TGTGCCAGCAGTTTAAGGGGGCTAGCGGTACCCTACGAGCAGTACTTC

j_call: TRBJ2-3
d_call: TRBD1
clone_size: once
v_call: TRBV28
cdr3_aa: CASSFPGQGPDTQYF
cdr3_nt: TGTGCCAGCAGTTTCCCGGGACAGGGCCCAGATACGCAGTATTTT

j_call: TRBJ2-7
d_call: .
clone_size: .
v_call: TRBV5-1
cdr3_aa: CASSMGGLSSYEQYF
cdr3_nt: TGCGCCAGCAGCATGGGGGGGCTGTCCTCCTACGAGCAGTACTTC

j_call: TRBJ2-1
d_call: TRBD2
clone_size: .
v_call: TRBV29-1
cdr3_aa: CSFLGLVFNEQFF
cdr3_nt: TGCAGCTTCTTAGGACTAGTCTTCAATGAGCAGTTCTTC

j_call: TRBJ2-7
d_call: TRBD2
clone_size: .
v_call: TRBV6-1
cdr3_aa: CASSEEGDYYYEQYF
cdr3_nt: TGTGCCAGCAGTGAAGAAGGGGACTACTACTACGAGCAGTACTTC

j_call: TRBJ2-2
d_call: .
clone_size: .
v_call: TRBV5-1
cdr3_aa: CASIPPNTGELFF
cdr3_nt: TGCGCCAGCATTCCCCCAAACACCGGGGAGCTGTTTTTT

j_call: TRBJ1-1
d_call: TRBD1
clone_size: .
v_call: TRBV6-5
cdr3_aa: CASSWGQLNTEAFF
cdr3_nt: TGTGCCAGCAGCTGGGGACAGTTGAACACTGAAGCTTTCTTT

j_call: TRBJ1-1
d_call: .
clone_size: .
v_call: TRBV5-1
cdr3_aa: CASSLELGLNTEAFF
cdr3_nt: TGCGCCAGCAGCTTGGAATTGGGCCTGAACACTGAAGCTTTCTTT

j_call: TRBJ2-7
d_call: TRBD1
clone_size: .
v_call: TRBV29-1
cdr3_aa: CSARTGNSYEQYF
cdr3_nt: TGCAGCGCCAGGACAGGGAACTCCTACGAGCAGTACTTC

j_call: TRBJ2-7
d_call: TRBD1
clone_size: .
v_call: TRBV9
cdr3_aa: CASSVGGQVPTYEQYF
cdr3_nt: TGTGCCAGCAGCGTAGGGGGACAGGTTCCTACCTACGAGCAGTACTTC

j_call: TRBJ1-5
d_call: .
clone_size: .
v_call: TRBV7-2
cdr3_aa: CASTDPTGRAASNQPQHF
cdr3_nt: TGTGCCAGCACCGATCCTACAGGGAGGGCAGCCTCCAATCAGCCCCAGCATTTT

j_call: TRBJ1-5
d_call: .
clone_size: few
v_call: TRBV4-3
cdr3_aa: CASSQDLLDSNQPQHF
cdr3_nt: TGCGCCAGCAGCCAAGATCTGCTAGATAGCAATCAGCCCCAGCATTTT

j_call: TRBJ2-6
d_call: .
clone_size: .
v_call: TRBV6-5
cdr3_aa: CASSPGEFGANVLTF
cdr3_nt: TGTGCCAGCAGCCCAGGGGAATTTGGGGCCAACGTCCTGACTTTC

j_call: TRBJ2-7
d_call: .
clone_size: once
v_call: TRBV5-1
cdr3_aa: CASMGAVSEQYF
cdr3_nt: TGCGCCAGCATGGGGGCAGTAAGCGAGCAGTACTTC